This T cell receptor beta chain was recovered during a study of blood T cell repertoires in COVID-19. Study-wide background: Samples taken during acute and convalescent COVID-19 were collected in the United States, Italy and Spain.

The CDR3 is 16 residues long. CDR1 is MRHNA, CDR2 SNTAGT, per germline. With regard to this clone: This may be a read error, as it is one base from a much larger clone.

As handled by the study authors: The authors estimated nucleated cell counts from reference gene primer amplification. The assay was immunoSEQ multiplex PCR, and TCRdb's table has in-frame clones only and misses some. The V and J calls and clone size come from that table; D and trimming were worked out from the DNA. The sample includes about 200,000 clones, about 84% of them seen just once. The clonotype originates from a woman older than 75 with acute or convalescent COVID-19. The chain couples TRBV6-4 to TRBJ2-1; the match to TRBD2 covers 9 bases. Sequencing input: peripheral blood. CDR3 loop: CTSTPLASGDYNEQFF. CDR3 nucleotide sequence: TGTACCAGCACCCCTCTGGCTAGCGGGGACTACAATGAGCAGTTCTTC.